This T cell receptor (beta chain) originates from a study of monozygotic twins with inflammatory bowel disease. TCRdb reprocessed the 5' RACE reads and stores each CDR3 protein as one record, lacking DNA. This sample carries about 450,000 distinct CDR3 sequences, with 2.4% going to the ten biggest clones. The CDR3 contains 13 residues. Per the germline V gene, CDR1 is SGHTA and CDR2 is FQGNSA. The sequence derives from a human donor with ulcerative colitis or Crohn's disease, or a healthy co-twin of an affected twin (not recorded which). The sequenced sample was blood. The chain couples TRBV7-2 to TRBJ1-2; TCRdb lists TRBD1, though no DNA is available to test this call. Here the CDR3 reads CASSIRTGDGYTF.